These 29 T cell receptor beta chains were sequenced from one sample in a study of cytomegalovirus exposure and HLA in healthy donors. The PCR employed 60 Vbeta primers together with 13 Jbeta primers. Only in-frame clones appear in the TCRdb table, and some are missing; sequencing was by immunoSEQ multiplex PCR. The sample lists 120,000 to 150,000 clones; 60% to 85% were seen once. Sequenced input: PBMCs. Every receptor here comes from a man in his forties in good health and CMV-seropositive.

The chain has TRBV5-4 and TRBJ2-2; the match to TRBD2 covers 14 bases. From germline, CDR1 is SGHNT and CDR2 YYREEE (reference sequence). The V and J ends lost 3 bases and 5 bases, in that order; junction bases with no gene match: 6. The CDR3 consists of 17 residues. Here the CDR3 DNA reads TGTGCCAGCAGCTCGACTAGCGGGAGGGCCGCGACCGGGGAGCTGTTTTTT. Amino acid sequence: CASSSTSGRAATGELFF. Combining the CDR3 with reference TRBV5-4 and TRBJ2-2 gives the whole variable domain ETGVTQSPTHLIKTRGQQVTLRCSSQSGHNTVSWYQQALGQGPQFIFQYYREEENGRGNFPPRFSGLQFPNYSSELNVNALELDDSALYLCASSSTSGRAATGELFFGEGSRLTVL.

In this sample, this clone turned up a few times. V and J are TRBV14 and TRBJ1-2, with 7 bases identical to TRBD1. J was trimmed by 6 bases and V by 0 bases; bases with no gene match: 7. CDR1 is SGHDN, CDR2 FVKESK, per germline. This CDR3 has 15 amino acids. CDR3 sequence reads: CASSQDMTGWDGYTF. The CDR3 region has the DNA TGTGCCAGCAGCCAAGATATGACAGGGTGGGATGGCTACACCTTC.

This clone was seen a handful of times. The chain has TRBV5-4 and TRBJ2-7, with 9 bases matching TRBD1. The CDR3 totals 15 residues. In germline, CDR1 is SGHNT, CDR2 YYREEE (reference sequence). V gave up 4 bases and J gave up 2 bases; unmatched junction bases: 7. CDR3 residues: CASSPRTGDTYEQYF. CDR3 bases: TGTGCCAGCAGCCCGAGGACAGGGGACACCTACGAGCAGTACTTC.

The chain's CDR3 is CASSFGSQRSTGELFF. The CDR3 DNA reads TGTGCCAGCAGCTTCGGCAGTCAGCGAAGCACCGGGGAGCTGTTTTTT. The gene calls are TRBV7-8 and TRBJ2-2; no definite D call. V lost 3 bases, J lost 4 bases, and 15 bases lay in between. The CDR3 is made up of 16 amino acids. The germline V gene encodes CDR1 SGHVS and CDR2 FQNEAQ.

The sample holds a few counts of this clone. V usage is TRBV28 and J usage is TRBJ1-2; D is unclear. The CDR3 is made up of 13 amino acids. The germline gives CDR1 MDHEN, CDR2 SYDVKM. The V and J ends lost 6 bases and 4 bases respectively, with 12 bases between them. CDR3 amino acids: CASRTASFYGYTF. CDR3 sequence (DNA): TGTGCCAGCAGAACAGCTTCATTCTATGGCTACACCTTC.

The CDR3 sequence: CASSDQDRGRRYF. CDR3 bases: TGTGCCAGCAGTGACCAAGACAGGGGGCGCCGGTACTTC. The V gene is TRBV25-1, the J gene TRBJ2-7; 10 bases are shared with TRBD1. The germline CDR1 and CDR2 sequences are MGHDK and SYGVNS. There are 13 residues in the CDR3. The J segment lost 12 bases and the V segment lost 3 bases, leaving 8 bases of the junction unmatched.

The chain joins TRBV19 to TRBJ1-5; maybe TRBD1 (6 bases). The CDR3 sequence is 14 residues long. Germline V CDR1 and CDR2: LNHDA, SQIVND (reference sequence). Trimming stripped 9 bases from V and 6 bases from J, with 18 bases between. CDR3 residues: CASRQVGGGQPQHF. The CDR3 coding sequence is TGTGCCAGCAGACAGGTCGGGGGGGGTCAGCCCCAGCATTTT.

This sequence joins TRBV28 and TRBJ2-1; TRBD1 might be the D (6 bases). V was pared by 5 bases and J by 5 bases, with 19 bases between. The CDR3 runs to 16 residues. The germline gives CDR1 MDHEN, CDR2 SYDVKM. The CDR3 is CASSPYRVRRNNEQFF. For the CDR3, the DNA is TGTGCCAGCAGTCCATACAGGGTACGGCGGAACAATGAGCAGTTCTTC.

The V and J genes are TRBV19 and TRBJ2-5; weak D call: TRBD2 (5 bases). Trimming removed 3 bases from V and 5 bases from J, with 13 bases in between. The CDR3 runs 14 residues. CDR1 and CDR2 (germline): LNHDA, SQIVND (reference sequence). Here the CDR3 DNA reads TGTGCCAGTAGTATCAACCGGGGAAAGGAGACCCAGTACTTC. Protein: CASSINRGKETQYF.

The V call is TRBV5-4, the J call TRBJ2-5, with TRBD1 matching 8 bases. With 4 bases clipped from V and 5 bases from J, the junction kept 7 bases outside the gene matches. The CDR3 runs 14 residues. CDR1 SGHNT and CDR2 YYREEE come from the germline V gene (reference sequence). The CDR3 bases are TGTGCCAGCAGCCTGGACAGGGCGAGGGAGACCCAGTACTTC. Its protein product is CASSLDRARETQYF.

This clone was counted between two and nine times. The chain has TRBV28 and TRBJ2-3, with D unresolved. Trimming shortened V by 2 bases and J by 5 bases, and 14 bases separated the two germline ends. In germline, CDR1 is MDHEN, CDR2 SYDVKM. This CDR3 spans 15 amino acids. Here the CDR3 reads CASSLIPRRGDTQYF. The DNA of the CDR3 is TGTGCCAGCAGTTTAATCCCGCGTCGAGGAGATACGCAGTATTTT. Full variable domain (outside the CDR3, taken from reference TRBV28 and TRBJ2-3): DVKVTQSSRYLVKRTGEKVFLECVQDMDHENMFWYRQDPGLGLRLIYFSYDVKMKEKGDIPEGYSVSREKKERFSLILESASTNQTSMYLCASSLIPRRGDTQYFGPGTRLTVL.

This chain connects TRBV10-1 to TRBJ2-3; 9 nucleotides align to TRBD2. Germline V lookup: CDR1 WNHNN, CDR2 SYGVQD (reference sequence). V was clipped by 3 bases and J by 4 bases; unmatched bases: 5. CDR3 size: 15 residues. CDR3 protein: CASSDILAGPDTQYF. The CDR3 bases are TGCGCCAGCAGTGATATCCTAGCGGGACCAGATACGCAGTATTTT.

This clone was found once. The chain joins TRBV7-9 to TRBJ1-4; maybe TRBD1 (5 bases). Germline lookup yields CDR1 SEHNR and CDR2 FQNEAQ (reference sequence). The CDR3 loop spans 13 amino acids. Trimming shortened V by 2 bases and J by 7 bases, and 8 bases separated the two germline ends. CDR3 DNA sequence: TGTGCCAGCAGCTTAAGGGGCCCTGAAAAACTGTTTTTT. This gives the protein CASSLRGPEKLFF.

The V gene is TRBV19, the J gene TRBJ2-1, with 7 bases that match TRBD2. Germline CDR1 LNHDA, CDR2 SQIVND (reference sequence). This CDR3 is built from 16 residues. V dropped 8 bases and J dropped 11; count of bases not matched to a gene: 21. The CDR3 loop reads CASGIRGRAGENKQFF. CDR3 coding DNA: TGTGCCAGTGGGATAAGAGGGAGGGCCGGAGAAAACAAGCAGTTCTTC.

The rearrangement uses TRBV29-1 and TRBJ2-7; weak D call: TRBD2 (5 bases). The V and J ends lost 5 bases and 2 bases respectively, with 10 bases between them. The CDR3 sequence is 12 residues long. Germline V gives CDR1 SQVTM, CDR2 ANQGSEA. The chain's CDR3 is CSVTSGAYEQYF. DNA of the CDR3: TGCAGCGTTACCAGCGGAGCCTACGAGCAGTACTTC.

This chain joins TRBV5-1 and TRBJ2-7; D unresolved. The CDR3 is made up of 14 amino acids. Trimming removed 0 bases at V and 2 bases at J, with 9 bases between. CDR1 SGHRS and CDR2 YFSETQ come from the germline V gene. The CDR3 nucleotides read TGCGCCAGCAGCTTGGACAGTCCGACCTACGAGCAGTACTTC. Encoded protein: CASSLDSPTYEQYF.

The CDR3 protein is CASSGLAGVGQYF. For the CDR3, the DNA is TGTGCCAGCAGTGGACTAGCGGGAGTGGGGCAGTACTTC. V and J are TRBV27 and TRBJ2-7, with 13 bases aligning to TRBD2. Germline V gene data show CDR1 as MNHEY and CDR2 as SMNVEV (reference sequence). CDR3 size: 13 residues. The J segment lost 9 bases and the V segment lost 5 bases, leaving 4 bases of the junction unmatched.

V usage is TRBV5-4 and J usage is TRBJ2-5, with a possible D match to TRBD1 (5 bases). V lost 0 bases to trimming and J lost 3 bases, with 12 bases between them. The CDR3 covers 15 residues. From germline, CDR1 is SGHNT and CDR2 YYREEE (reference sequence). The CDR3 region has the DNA TGTGCCAGCAGCTTGGGTTCTAGGGGCGAAGAGACCCAGTACTTC. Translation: CASSLGSRGEETQYF.

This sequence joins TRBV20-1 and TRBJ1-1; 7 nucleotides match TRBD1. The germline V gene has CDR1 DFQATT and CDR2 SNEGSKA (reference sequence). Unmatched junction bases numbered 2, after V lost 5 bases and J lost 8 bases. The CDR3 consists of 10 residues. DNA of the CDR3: TGCAGTGCTTACAGGGGCGAAGCTTTCTTT. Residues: CSAYRGEAFF.

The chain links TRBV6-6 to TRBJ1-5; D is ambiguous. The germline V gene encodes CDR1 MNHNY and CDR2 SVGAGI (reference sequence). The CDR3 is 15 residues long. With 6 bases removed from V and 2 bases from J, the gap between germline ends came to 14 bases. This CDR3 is CASSLDPIGNQPQHF. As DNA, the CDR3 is TGTGCCAGCAGCTTAGATCCTATTGGCAATCAGCCCCAGCATTTT.

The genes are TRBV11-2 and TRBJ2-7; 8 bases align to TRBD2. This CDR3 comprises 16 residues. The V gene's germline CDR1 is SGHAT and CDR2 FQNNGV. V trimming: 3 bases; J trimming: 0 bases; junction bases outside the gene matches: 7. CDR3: CASSFGLAGLSYEQYF. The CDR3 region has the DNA TGTGCCAGCAGCTTCGGGCTAGCGGGCCTCTCCTACGAGCAGTACTTC.

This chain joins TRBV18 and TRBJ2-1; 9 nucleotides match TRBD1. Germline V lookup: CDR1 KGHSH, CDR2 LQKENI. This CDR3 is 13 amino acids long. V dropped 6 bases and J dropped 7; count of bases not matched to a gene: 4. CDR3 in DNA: TGTGCCAGCTCGGAACAGGGGGCAAATGAGCAGTTCTTC. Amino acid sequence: CASSEQGANEQFF.

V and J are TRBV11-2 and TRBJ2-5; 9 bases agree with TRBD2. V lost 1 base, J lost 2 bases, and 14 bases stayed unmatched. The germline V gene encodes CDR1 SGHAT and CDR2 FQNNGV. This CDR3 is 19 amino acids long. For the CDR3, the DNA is TGTGCCAGCAGCTTAGTTGGTCCCGCGGGAGGGCCGAAGCAAGAGACCCAGTACTTC. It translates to CASSLVGPAGGPKQETQYF. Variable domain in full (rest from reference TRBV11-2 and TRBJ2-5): EAGVAQSPRYKIIEKRQSVAFWCNPISGHATLYWYQQILGQGPKLLIQFQNNGVVDDSQLPKDRFSAERLKGVDSTLKIQPAKLEDSAVYLCASSLVGPAGGPKQETQYFGPGTRLLVL.

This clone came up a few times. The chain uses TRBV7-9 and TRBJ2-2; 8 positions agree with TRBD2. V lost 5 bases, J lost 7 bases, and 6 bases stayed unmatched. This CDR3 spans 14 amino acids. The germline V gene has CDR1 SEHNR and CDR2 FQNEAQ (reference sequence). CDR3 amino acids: CASSPRTSGGELFF. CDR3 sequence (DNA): TGTGCCAGCAGCCCCCGTACTAGCGGCGGGGAGCTGTTTTTT.

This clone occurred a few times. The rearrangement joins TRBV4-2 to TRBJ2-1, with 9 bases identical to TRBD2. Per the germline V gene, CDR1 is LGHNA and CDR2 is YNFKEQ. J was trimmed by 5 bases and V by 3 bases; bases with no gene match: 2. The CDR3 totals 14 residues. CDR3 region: CASSHAGGNNEQFF. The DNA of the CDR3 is TGTGCCAGCAGCCATGCGGGAGGGAACAATGAGCAGTTCTTC.

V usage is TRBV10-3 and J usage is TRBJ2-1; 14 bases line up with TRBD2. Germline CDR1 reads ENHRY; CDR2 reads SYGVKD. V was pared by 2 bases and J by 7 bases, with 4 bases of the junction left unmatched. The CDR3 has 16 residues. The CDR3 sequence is CAISEPGTSGSNEQFF. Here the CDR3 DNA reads TGTGCCATCAGTGAGCCGGGGACTAGCGGGAGTAATGAGCAGTTCTTC.

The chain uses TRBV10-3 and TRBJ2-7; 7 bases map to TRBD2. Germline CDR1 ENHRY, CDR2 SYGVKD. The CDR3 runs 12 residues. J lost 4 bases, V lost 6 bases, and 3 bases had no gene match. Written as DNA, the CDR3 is TGTGCCATCAGCGGGGGAGGGTACGAGCAGTACTTC. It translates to CAISGGGYEQYF.

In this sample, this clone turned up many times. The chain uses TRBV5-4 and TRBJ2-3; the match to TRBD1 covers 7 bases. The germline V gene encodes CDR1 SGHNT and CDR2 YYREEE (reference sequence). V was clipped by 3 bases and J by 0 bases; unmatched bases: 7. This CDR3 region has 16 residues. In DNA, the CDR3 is TGTGCCAGCAGCTGGGACAGATACGATAGCACAGATACGCAGTATTTT. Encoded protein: CASSWDRYDSTDTQYF. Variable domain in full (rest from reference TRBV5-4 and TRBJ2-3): ETGVTQSPTHLIKTRGQQVTLRCSSQSGHNTVSWYQQALGQGPQFIFQYYREEENGRGNFPPRFSGLQFPNYSSELNVNALELDDSALYLCASSWDRYDSTDTQYFGPGTRLTVL.

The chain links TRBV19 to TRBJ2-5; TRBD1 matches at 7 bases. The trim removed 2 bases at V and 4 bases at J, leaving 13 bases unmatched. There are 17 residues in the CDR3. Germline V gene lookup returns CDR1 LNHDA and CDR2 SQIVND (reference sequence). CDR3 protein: CASSIRGVQGMGETQYF. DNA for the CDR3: TGTGCCAGTAGTATACGGGGAGTACAGGGGATGGGAGAGACCCAGTACTTC. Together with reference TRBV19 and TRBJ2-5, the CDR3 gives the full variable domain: DGGITQSPKYLFRKEGQNVTLSCEQNLNHDAMYWYRQDPGQGLRLIYYSQIVNDFQKGDIAEGYSVSREKKESFPLTVTSAQKNPTAFYLCASSIRGVQGMGETQYFGPGTRLLVL.